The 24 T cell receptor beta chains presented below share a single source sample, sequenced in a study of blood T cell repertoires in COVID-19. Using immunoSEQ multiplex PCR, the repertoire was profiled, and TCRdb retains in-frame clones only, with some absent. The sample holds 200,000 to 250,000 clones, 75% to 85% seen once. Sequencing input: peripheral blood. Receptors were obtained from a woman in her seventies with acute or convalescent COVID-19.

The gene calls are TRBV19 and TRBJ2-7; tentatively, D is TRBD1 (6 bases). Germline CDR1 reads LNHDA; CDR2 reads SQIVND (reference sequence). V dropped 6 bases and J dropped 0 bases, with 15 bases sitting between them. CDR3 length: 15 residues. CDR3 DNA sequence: TGTGCCAGTAGAGTCGGCACGACAGGCTCCTACGAGCAGTACTTC. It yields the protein CASRVGTTGSYEQYF.

CDR3 nucleotide sequence: TGTGCCAGCTCACCACGAGAGAGCATGAACACTGAAGCTTTCTTT. This gives the protein CASSPRESMNTEAFF. The chain recombines TRBV18 with TRBJ1-1, with D unresolved. V was shortened by 1 base and J by 0 bases, with 9 bases between the two germline ends. This CDR3 contains 15 residues. Per germline, CDR1 KGHSH and CDR2 LQKENI.

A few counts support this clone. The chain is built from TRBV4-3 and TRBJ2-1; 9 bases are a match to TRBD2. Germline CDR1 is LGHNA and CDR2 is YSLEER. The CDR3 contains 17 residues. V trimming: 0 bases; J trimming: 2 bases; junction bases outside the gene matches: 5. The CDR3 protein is CASSQEAGGGAYNEQFF. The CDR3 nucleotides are TGCGCCAGCAGCCAAGAGGCGGGCGGGGGGGCCTACAATGAGCAGTTCTTC.

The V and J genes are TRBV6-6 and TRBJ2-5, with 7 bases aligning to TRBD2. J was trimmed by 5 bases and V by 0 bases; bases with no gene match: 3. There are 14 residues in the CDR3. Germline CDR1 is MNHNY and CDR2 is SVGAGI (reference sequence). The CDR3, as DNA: TGTGCCAGCAGTTACTCGGGAGGGGTGGAGACCCAGTACTTC. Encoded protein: CASSYSGGVETQYF.

In DNA, the CDR3 is TGTGCCTGGAGTTGGGTTTCGGGGGGCATAGGCTATGGCTACACCTTC. It yields the protein CAWSWVSGGIGYGYTF. The chain uses TRBV30 and TRBJ1-2; maybe TRBD1 (6 bases). The CDR3 loop spans 16 amino acids. V was clipped by 2 bases and J by 4 bases, with 20 bases between them. Looked up from germline, CDR1 is GTSNPN and CDR2 is SVGIG (reference sequence).

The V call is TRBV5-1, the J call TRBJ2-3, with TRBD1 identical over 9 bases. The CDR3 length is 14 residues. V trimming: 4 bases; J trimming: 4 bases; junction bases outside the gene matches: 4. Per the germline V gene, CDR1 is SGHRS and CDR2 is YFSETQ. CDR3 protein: CASSAGQGSDTQYF. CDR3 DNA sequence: TGCGCCAGCAGCGCGGGACAGGGTTCAGATACGCAGTATTTT.

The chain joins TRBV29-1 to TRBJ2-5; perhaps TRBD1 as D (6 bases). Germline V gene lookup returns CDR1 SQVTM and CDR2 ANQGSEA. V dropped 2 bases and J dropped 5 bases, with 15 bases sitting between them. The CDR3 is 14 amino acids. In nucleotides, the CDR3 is TGCAGCGTTGAAATGACAGGAAAGATGGAGACCCAGTACTTC. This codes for CSVEMTGKMETQYF.

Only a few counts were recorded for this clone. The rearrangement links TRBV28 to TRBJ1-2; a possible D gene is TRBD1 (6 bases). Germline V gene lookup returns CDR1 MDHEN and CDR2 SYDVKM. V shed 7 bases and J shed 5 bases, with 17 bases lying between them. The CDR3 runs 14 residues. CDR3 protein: CASNRPGQIYGYTF. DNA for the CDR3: TGTGCCAGCAACCGACCCGGACAGATATATGGCTACACCTTC.

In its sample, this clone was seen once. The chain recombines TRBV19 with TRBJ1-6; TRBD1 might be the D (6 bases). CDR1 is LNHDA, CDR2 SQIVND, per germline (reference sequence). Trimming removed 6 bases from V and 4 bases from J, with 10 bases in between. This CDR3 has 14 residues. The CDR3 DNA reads TGTGCCAGTAGGCGAACAGGGTATAATTCACCCCTCCACTTT. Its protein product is CASRRTGYNSPLHF.

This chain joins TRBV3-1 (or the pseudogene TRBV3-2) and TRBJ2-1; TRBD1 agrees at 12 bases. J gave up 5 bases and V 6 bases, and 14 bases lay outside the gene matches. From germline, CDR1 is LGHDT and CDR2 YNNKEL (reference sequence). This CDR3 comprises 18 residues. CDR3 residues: CASRPTAGTGGRDNEQFF. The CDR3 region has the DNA TGTGCCAGCAGGCCGACAGCCGGGACAGGGGGCCGAGACAATGAGCAGTTCTTC.

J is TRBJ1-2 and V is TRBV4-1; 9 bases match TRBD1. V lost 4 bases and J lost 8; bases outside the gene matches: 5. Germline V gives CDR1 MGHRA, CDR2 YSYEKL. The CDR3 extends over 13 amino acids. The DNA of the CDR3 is TGCGCCAGCAGCCCCAGGACAGGGGACGGCTACACCTTC. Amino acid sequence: CASSPRTGDGYTF.

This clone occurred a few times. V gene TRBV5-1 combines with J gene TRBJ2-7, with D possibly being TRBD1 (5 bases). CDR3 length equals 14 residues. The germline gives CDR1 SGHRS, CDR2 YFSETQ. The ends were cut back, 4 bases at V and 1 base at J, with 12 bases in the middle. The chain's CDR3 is CASSQHQGSYEQYF. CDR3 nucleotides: TGCGCCAGCAGCCAGCACCAGGGTTCCTACGAGCAGTACTTC.

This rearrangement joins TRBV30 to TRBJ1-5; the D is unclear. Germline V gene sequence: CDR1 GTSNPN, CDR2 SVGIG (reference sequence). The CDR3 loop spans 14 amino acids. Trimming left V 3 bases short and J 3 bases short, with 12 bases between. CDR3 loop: CAWRLQGANQPQHF. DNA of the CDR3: TGTGCCTGGAGATTACAAGGAGCCAATCAGCCCCAGCATTTT.

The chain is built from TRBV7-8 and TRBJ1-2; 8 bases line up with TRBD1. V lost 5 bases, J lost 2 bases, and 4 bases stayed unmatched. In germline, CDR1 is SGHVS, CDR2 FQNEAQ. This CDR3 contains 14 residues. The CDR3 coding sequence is TGTGCCAGCAGCACCAGGACAGGGAACTATGGCTACACCTTC. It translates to CASSTRTGNYGYTF.

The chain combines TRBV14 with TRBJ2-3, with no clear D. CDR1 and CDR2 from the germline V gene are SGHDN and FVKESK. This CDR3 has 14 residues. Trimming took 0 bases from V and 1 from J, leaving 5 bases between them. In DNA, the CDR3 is TGTGCCAGCAGCCAAGAACACGGCACAGATACGCAGTATTTT. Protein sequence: CASSQEHGTDTQYF.

The CDR3 nucleotides are TGTGCCAGCAGCCAAGGACAGGGGTCCTCTGGAAACACCATATATTTT. Its translation is CASSQGQGSSGNTIYF. The genes are TRBV7-2 and TRBJ1-3, with 9 bases aligning to TRBD1. Germline CDR1 and CDR2: SGHTA and FQGNSA. The CDR3 length is 16 residues. With 5 bases clipped from V and 0 bases from J, the junction kept 5 bases outside the gene matches.

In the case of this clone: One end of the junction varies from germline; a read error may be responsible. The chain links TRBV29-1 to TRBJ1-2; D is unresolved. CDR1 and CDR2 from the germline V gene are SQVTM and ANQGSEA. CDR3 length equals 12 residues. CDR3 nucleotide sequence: TGCAGCGTTGTAGATGTGGGCTATAGCTACACCTTC. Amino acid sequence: CSVVDVGYSYTF.

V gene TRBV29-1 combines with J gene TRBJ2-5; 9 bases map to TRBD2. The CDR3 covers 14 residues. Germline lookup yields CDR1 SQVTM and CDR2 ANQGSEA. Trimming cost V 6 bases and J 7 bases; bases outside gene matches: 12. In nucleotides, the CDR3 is TGCAGCGTCCTCGGTCTAGCGGGGTTGGTGACCCAGTACTTC. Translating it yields CSVLGLAGLVTQYF.

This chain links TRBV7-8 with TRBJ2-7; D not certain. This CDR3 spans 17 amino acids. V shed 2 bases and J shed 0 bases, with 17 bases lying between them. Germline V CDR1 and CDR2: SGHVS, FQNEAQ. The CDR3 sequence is CASSLNQMGLISYEQYF. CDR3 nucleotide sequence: TGTGCCAGCAGCTTAAATCAGATGGGCCTCATCTCCTACGAGCAGTACTTC.

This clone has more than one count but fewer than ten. CDR3 residues: CASSSRRGMGYTF. In nucleotides, the CDR3 is TGTGCCAGCAGTTCTCGTCGGGGTATGGGCTACACCTTC. The rearrangement uses TRBV6-2 or TRBV6-3 and TRBJ1-2; D unclear. The length of the CDR3 is 13 residues. V was trimmed by 4 bases and J by 8 bases, leaving 14 bases between them. Germline loops: CDR1 MNHEY, CDR2 SVGEGT.

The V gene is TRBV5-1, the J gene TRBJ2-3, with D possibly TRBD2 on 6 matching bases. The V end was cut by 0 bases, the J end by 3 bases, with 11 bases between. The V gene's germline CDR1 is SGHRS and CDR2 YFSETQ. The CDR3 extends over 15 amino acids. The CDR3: CASSLAGDLTDTQYF. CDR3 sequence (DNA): TGCGCCAGCAGCTTGGCGGGGGACCTTACAGATACGCAGTATTTT.

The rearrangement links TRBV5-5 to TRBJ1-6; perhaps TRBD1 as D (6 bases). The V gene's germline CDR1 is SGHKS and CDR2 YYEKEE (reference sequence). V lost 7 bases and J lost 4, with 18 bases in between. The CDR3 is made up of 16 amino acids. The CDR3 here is CASGPGHLPYNSPLHF. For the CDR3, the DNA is TGTGCCAGCGGACCGGGACACCTTCCTTATAATTCACCCCTCCACTTT. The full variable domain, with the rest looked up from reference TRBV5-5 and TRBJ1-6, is DAGVTQSPTHLIKTRGQQVTLRCSPISGHKSVSWYQQVLGQGPQFIFQYYEKEERGRGNFPDRFSARQFPNYSSELNVNALLLGDSALYLCASGPGHLPYNSPLHFGNGTRLTVT.

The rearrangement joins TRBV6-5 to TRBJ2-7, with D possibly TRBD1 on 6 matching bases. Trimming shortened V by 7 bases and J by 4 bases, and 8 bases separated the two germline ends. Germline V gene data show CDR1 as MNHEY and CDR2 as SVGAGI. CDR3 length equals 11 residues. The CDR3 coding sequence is TGTGCCAGCAAGGGGGAGTACGAGCAGTACTTC. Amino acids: CASKGEYEQYF.

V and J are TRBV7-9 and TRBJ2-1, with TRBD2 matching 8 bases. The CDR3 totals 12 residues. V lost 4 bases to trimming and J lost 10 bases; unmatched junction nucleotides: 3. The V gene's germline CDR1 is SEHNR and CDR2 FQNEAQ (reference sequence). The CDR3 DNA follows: TGTGCCAGCAGCTCCGGGGGGGCAGAGCAGTTCTTC. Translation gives CASSSGGAEQFF.